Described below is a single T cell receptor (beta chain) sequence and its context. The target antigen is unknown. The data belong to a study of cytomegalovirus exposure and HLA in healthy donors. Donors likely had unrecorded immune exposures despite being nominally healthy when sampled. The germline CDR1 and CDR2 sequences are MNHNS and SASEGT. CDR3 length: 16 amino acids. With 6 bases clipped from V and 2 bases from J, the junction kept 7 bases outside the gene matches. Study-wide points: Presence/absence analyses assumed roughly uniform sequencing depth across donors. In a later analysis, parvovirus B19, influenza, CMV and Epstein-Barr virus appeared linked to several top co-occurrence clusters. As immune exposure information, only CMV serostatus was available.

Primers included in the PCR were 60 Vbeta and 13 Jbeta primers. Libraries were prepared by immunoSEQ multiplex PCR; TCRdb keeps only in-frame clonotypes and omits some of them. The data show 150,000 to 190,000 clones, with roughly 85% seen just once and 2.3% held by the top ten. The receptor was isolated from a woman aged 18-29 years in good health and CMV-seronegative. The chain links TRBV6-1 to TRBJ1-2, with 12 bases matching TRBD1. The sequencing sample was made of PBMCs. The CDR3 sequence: CASSEYGTGGNYGYTF. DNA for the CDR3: TGTGCCAGCAGCGAATACGGGACAGGGGGCAACTATGGCTACACCTTC.